This TCR beta chain is from a study of CXCR3-negative and CXCR3-positive naive CD8 T cells. In preparing the TRB cDNA libraries, 5' RACE with UMI labels was used. TCRdb reprocessed the 5' RACE reads and keeps a single row for each CDR3 protein, giving no DNA. This sample contains about 62,000 distinct CDR3 sequences. Germline CDR1 reads SGHTA; CDR2 reads FQGNSA. The CDR3 spans 13 residues. The specimen was naive CXCR3- CD8+ T cells from blood. Subset: CD45RO-CCR7+CD27+CD95- naive CD8+ T cells lacking CXCR3 (TNR3-). The clonotype originates from a human donor in good health. Some clones in this sample may be carry-over from other donors' samples. The rearrangement joins TRBV7-2 to TRBJ2-5. The CDR3 reads CASSLSLQETQYF.